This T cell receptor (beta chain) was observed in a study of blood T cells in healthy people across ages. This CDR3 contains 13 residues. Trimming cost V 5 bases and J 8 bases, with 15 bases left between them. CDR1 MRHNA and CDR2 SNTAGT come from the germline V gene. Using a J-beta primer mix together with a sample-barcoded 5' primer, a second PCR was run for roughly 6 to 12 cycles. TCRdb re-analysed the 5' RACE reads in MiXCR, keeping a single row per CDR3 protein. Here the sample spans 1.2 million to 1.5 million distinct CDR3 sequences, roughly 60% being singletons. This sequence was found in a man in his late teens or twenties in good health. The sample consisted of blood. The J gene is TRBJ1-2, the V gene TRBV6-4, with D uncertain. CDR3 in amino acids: CASSSSGPHGYTF. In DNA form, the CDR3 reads TGTGCCAGCAGTTCCTCCGGGCCACACGGCTACACCTTC.